This is a list of T cell receptor beta chains from one sample in a study of blood T cell repertoires in COVID-19. TCRdb's copy holds only in-frame clones and misses some; the assay was immunoSEQ multiplex PCR. The repertoire has some 140,000 clones, around 86% of them found once; the top ten carry 15% to 20%. The sequencing input was PBMCs or T cells enriched from blood (not recorded which). All receptors derive from a man aged 30 to 39 who had recovered from COVID-19. Both conserved end residues are part of each CDR3. A D gene is named only where the DNA matches it firmly. Part of the rows lack a size; the others show once, few, many or a class for expanded clones.

>-|-|TRBJ2-2|TRBV2|15
CASSSRGSNTGELFF
TGTGCCAGCAGTAGTAGGGGGTCGAACACCGGGGAGCTGTTTTTT
>-|TRBD2|TRBJ2-1|TRBV7-2|16
CASSLVGGEEVNEQFF
TGTGCCAGCAGCTTAGTTGGGGGGGAGGAGGTCAATGAGCAGTTCTTC
>-|-|TRBJ1-1|TRBV7-9|16
CASSLLNFRGLAEAFF
TGTGCCAGCAGCTTGTTAAATTTTCGGGGTCTAGCTGAAGCTTTCTTT
>-|-|TRBJ2-2|TRBV5-6|13
CASSFLATGELFF
TGTGCCAGCAGCTTTTTGGCAACCGGGGAGCTGTTTTTT
>once|TRBD2|TRBJ2-2|TRBV5-6|15
CASSFEREFSGELFF
TGTGCCAGCAGCTTTGAGCGGGAGTTTTCCGGGGAGCTGTTTTTT
>-|-|TRBJ1-5|TRBV15|15
CATSRARGGNQPQHF
TGTGCCACCAGCAGAGCCAGGGGTGGCAATCAGCCCCAGCATTTT
>few|-|TRBJ1-2|TRBV14|15
CASSQVTGSNYGYTF
TGTGCCAGCAGCCAAGTGACGGGGTCTAACTATGGCTACACCTTC
>-|TRBD1|TRBJ2-3|TRBV25-1|13
CASGDSRTDTQYF
TGTGCCAGCGGGGACAGCCGCACAGATACGCAGTATTTT
>once|-|TRBJ1-1|TRBV21-1|15
CASSSPGQGYTEAFF
TGTGCCAGCAGCTCCCCGGGACAGGGCTACACTGAAGCTTTCTTT
>few|-|TRBJ1-6|TRBV19|16
CASREGARSYNSPLHF
TGTGCCAGTAGAGAGGGAGCACGTTCCTATAATTCACCCCTCCACTTT
>-|TRBD1|TRBJ2-1|TRBV19|15
CASAQDRGISNEQFF
TGTGCCAGTGCCCAGGACAGGGGAATATCCAATGAGCAGTTCTTC
>once|-|TRBJ1-1|TRBV6-5|11
CASSQAGEAFF
TGTGCCAGCAGCCAGGCGGGTGAAGCTTTCTTT
>few|-|TRBJ1-3|TRBV18|14
CASSPTVSGNTIYF
TGTGCCAGCTCACCGACAGTCTCTGGAAACACCATATATTTT
>-|TRBD1|TRBJ1-2|TRBV28|14
CASRGRQGYYGYTF
TGTGCCAGCAGGGGACGACAGGGCTACTATGGCTACACCTTC
>few|TRBD1|TRBJ2-2|TRBV7-6|15
CASSPGTGRTGELFF
TGTGCCAGCAGCCCCGGGACAGGGCGCACCGGGGAGCTGTTTTTT
>few|TRBD2|TRBJ2-2|TRBV3-1/TRBV3-2|17
CASSQDSLAGGTGELFF
TGTGCCAGCAGCCAAGATTCCCTAGCGGGAGGCACCGGGGAGCTGTTTTTT
>-|-|TRBJ1-1|TRBV6-6|14
CASSYGAANTEAFF
TGTGCCAGCAGTTACGGCGCGGCGAACACTGAAGCTTTCTTT
>-|TRBD1|TRBJ1-5|TRBV19|15
CASSIQDRGHQPQHF
TGTGCCAGTAGTATCCAGGACAGGGGGCATCAGCCCCAGCATTTT
>-|-|TRBJ1-2|TRBV7-9|17
CASSNSGVAGKKYGYTF
TGTGCCAGCAGCAATAGCGGTGTTGCGGGGAAGAAATATGGCTACACCTTC
>-|-|TRBJ1-3|TRBV3-1/TRBV3-2|15
CASSHREGRGNTIYF
TGTGCCAGCAGCCACCGGGAGGGGAGGGGAAACACCATATATTTT
>-|-|TRBJ1-1|TRBV2|14
CASSPDSKNTEAFF
TGTGCCAGCAGTCCGGACAGTAAGAACACTGAAGCTTTCTTT
>-|-|TRBJ2-1|TRBV5-5|13
CASSSLAFNEQFF
TGTGCCAGCAGCTCACTAGCTTTCAATGAGCAGTTCTTC
>-|-|TRBJ1-5|TRBV12-2|19
CASRSHRDIAYASNQPQHF
TGTGCAAGTCGCTCACATAGGGACATCGCTTACGCCAGCAATCAGCCCCAGCATTTT
>-|-|TRBJ2-7|TRBV6-1|16
CASSGVNRGGGSEQYF
TGTGCCAGCAGTGGGGTTAATCGGGGAGGGGGATCCGAGCAGTACTTC